The T cell receptor beta chain described here comes from a study of CD8+ T cells in alopecia areata. The wider study: The drug, oral tofacitinib, was given to treated patients at 5 to 10 mg twice daily. Severity of treated patients was scored by affected scalp percentage.

Whole-study findings and limits: In lesional scalp, particularly from alopecia totalis/universalis, clonality was higher than in normal scalp. It was observed that many expanded lesional clones persisted in scalp and blood during tofacitinib.

As regards this clone: Its antigen is currently unknown.

Treatment in this sample: oral pan-JAK inhibitor, 5-10 mg twice daily. RNA extraction and reverse transcription yielded cDNA as sequencing template. TCRdb's table, derived via immunoSEQ multiplex PCR, lists solely in-frame clones and lacks some. Of around 300,000 clones detected, 60% appear once; the ten largest clones hold around 0.92%. Germline V gene sequence: CDR1 SGHVS, CDR2 FQNEAQ. The trim removed 4 bases at V and 5 bases at J, leaving 5 bases unmatched. CDR3 length equals 14 residues. The specimen comprised CD4+ T cells sorted from blood, sampled at roughly week 52, from a patient treated with tofacitinib. This chain uses TRBV7-8 with TRBJ2-3, with 8 bases identical to TRBD2. The source of this sequence is a human donor with alopecia areata. The CDR3 region has the DNA TGTGCCAGCAGCTCGGGACTAGACGGAGATACGCAGTATTTT. Translated: CASSSGLDGDTQYF.